This TCR beta chain stems from a study of T cells in Graves' hyperthyroidism and ophthalmopathy. A few counts support this clonotype. CDR1 is WNHNN and CDR2 is SYGVQD in the germline V gene (reference sequence). The CDR3 extends over 14 amino acids. Losses at the gene ends were 6 bases for V and 5 bases for J; bases not matched to a gene: 7. The CDR3 regions of TCR beta were amplified from RNA transcripts. HTBI primers were employed in a first-round RT-PCR of the TCR CDR3. TCRdb independently ran MiXCR on the multiplex PCR reads; one entry per CDR3 protein. The sample includes around 380,000 distinct CDR3 sequences, less than 15% seen only once; the top ten take around 21%.

The sequenced sample was blood. V and J are TRBV10-1 and TRBJ2-1, with 7 bases that match TRBD1. This clonotype was sampled from a man younger than 45 with Graves' hyperthyroidism that later progressed to Graves' ophthalmopathy. CDR3 nucleotides: TGCGCCAGCAGCGACCGGGACAGCAACAATGAGCAGTTCTTC. Protein: CASSDRDSNNEQFF.